The source of this T cell receptor (beta chain) is a study of blood T cell repertoires in COVID-19. Looking at the study overall: In each case, the material was cDNA or gDNA derived from T cells, B-cell-depleted T cells, or PBMCs.

Per the germline V gene, CDR1 is SGHRS and CDR2 is YFSETQ. Trimming shortened V by 5 bases and J by 1 base, and 9 bases separated the two germline ends. This CDR3 region has 13 residues. In the source study's methods: How many nucleated cells were present was estimated from reference gene primer amplification. Using immunoSEQ multiplex PCR, the repertoire was profiled, and TCRdb retains in-frame clones only, with some absent. V and J calls and clone size come straight from that table; D and trimming were deduced from the DNA. In the table there are about 340,000 clones, approximately 86% of which are singletons. Seattle-derived patients entered the study during active infection and were followed longitudinally.

This TCR came from a woman aged 60-75 years with COVID-19, enrolled during active disease. Material: peripheral blood. The chain couples TRBV5-1 to TRBJ1-1, with D tentatively TRBD1 (6 bases). The CDR3 sequence is CASRDSWNTEAFF. The CDR3 DNA reads TGCGCCAGCAGGGACAGCTGGAACACTGAAGCTTTCTTT. The variable domain in full, completed from reference TRBV5-1 and TRBJ1-1, reads KAGVTQTPRYLIKTRGQQVTLSCSPISGHRSVSWYQQTPGQGLQFLFEYFSETQRNKGNFPGRFSGRQFSNSRSEMNVSTLELGDSALYLCASRDSWNTEAFFGQGTRLTVV.